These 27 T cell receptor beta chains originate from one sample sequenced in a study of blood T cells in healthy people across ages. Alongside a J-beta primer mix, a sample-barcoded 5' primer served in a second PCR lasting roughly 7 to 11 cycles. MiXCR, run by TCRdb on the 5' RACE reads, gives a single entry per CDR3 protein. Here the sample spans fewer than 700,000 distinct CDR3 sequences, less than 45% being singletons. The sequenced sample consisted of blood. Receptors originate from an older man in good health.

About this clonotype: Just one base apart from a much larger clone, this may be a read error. CDR3 bases: TGTGCCAGCAGTATAGCCACTCCCAGGGTTCAGCATTTT. This encodes CASSIATPRVQHF. The rearrangement uses TRBV12-3 or TRBV12-4 and TRBJ1-5; TRBD1 might be the D (5 bases). This CDR3 region has 13 residues.

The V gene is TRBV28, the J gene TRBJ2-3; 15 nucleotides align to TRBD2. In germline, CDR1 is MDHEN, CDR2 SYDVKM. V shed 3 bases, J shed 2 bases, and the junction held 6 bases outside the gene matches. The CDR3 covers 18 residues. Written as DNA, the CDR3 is TGTGCCAGCAGTTTCGGACTAGCGGGAGGGCGAAACACAGATACGCAGTATTTT. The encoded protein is CASSFGLAGGRNTDTQYF.

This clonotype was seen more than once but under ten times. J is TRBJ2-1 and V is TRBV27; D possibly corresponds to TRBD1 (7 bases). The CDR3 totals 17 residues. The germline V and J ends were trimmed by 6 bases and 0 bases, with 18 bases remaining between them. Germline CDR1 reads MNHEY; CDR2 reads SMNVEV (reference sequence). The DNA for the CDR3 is TGTGCCAGCAGCAAACGCGGGACAGCCAGCTCCTACAATGAGCAGTTCTTC. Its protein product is CASSKRGTASSYNEQFF.

DNA for the CDR3: TGCGCCAGCACCAACCATAGCGGGAGCTTGAAAAACATTCAGTACTTC. Residues: CASTNHSGSLKNIQYF. The chain has TRBV5-1 and TRBJ2-7; 9 bases agree with TRBD2. TRBJ2-4 explains the end of the DNA better; the J call may be wrong. This CDR3 is 16 amino acids long. Looked up from germline, CDR1 is SGHRS and CDR2 is YFSETQ.

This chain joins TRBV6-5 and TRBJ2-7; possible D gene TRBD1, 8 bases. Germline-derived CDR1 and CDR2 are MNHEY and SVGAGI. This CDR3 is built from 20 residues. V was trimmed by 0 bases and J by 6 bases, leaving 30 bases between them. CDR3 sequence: CASSYSGALGTGGERGEQYF. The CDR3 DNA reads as TGTGCCAGCAGTTACTCCGGAGCCTTAGGAACAGGGGGGGAAAGGGGCGAGCAGTACTTC.

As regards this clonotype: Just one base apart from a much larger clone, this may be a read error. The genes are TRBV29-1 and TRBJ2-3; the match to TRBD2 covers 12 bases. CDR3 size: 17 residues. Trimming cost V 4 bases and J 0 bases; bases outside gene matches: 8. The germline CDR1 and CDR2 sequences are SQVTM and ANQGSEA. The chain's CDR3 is CSVALRTSGASTDTQYF. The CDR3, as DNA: TGCAGCGTTGCCCTGAGGACTAGCGGGGCTAGCACAGATACGCAGTATTTT.

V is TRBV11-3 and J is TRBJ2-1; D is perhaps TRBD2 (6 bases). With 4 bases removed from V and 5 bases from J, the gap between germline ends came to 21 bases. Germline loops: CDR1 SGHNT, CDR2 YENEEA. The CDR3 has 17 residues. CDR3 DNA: TGTGCCAGCAGCTCCGGGGGTGGGCAGACAGAGAACAATGAGCAGTTCTTC. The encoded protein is CASSSGGGQTENNEQFF.

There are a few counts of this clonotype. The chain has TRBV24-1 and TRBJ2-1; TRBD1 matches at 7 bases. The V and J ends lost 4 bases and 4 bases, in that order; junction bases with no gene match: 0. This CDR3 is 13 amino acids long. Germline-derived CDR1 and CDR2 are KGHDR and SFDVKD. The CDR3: CATSEQGYNEQFF. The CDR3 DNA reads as TGTGCCACCAGTGAACAGGGGTACAATGAGCAGTTCTTC.

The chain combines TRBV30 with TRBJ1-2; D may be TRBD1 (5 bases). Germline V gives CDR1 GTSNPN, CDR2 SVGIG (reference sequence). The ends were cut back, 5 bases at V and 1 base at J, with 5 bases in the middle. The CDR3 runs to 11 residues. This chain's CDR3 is CAWGGNYGYTF. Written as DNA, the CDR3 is TGTGCCTGGGGGGGTAACTATGGCTACACCTTC.

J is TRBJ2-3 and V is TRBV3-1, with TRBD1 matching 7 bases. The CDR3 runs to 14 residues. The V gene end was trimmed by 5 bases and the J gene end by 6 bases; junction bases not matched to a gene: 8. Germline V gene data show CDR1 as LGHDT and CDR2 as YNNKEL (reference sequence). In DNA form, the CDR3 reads TGTGCCAGCAGCTCCCGACAGGGTGTGGATACGCAGTATTTT. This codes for CASSSRQGVDTQYF.

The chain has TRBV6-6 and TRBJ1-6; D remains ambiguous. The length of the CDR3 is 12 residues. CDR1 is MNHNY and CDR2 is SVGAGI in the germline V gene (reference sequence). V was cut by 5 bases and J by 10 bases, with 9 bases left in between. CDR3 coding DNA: TGTGCCAGCAGTACCCTTAGGTCACCCCTCCACTTT. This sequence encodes CASSTLRSPLHF.

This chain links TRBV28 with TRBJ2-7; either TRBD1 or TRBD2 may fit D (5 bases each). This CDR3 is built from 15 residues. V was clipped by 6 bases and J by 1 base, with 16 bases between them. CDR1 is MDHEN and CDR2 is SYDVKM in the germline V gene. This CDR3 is CASRYRDLESYEQYF. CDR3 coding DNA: TGTGCCAGCAGATACCGGGACCTGGAGTCCTACGAGCAGTACTTC.

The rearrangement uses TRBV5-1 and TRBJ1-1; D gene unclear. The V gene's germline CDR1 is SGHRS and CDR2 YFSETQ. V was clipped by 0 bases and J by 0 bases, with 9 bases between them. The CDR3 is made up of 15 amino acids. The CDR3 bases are TGCGCCAGCAGCTTGGATACAGAGATGAACACTGAAGCTTTCTTT. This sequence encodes CASSLDTEMNTEAFF.

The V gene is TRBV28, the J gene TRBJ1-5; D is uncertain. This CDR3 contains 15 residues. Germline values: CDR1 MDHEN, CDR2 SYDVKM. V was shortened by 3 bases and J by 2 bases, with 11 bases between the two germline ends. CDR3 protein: CASSFETVGNQPQHF. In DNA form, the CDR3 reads TGTGCCAGCAGTTTTGAAACCGTGGGCAATCAGCCCCAGCATTTT.

DNA for the CDR3: TGCGCCAGCAACCCAGCAGGGACCCCCAATGAGCAGTACTTC. It encodes CASNPAGTPNEQYF. The V gene is TRBV5-1, the J gene TRBJ2-7; D possibly matches TRBD1 or TRBD2 (5 bases each). The V gene lost 6 bases and the J gene lost 7 bases, with 20 bases spanning the gap. The CDR3 has 14 amino acids. Germline V gene sequence: CDR1 SGHRS, CDR2 YFSETQ.

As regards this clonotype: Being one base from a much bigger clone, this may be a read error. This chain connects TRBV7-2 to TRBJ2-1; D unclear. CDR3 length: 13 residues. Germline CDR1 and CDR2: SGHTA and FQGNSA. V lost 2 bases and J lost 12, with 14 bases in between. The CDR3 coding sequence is TGTGCCAGCAGCTTAACACCGACAAGTGGGCAGTTCTTC. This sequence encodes CASSLTPTSGQFF.

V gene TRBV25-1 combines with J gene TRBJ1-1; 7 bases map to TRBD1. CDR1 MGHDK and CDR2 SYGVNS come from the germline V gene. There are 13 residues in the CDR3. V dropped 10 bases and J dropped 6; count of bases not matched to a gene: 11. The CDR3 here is CATQFKGAAEAFF. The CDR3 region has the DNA TGTGCCACCCAGTTCAAGGGGGCTGCTGAAGCTTTCTTT. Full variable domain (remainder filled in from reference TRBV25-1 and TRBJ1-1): EADIYQTPRYLVIGTGKKITLECSQTMGHDKMYWYQQDPGMELHLIHYSYGVNSTEKGDLSSESTVSRIRTEHFPLTLESARPSHTSQYLCATQFKGAAEAFFGQGTRLTVV.

The CDR3 sequence is CASSLEGGRAPQYF. For the CDR3, the DNA is TGTGCCAGCAGCTTAGAAGGCGGGAGAGCCCCTCAGTACTTC. This sequence joins TRBV7-2 and TRBJ2-5, with 7 bases matching TRBD2. V dropped 1 base and J dropped 11; count of bases not matched to a gene: 10. The CDR3 is made up of 14 amino acids. CDR1 is SGHTA, CDR2 FQGNSA, per germline.

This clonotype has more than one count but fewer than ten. In DNA form, the CDR3 reads TGCAGTGCCCTCAATCAGCGGGGGGCCAGCACAGATACGCAGTATTTT. Encoded protein: CSALNQRGASTDTQYF. The J gene is TRBJ2-3, the V gene TRBV20-1; 9 positions match TRBD2. V gave up 6 bases and J gave up 0 bases; unmatched junction bases: 10. This CDR3 is 16 amino acids long. Germline loops: CDR1 DFQATT, CDR2 SNEGSKA (reference sequence).

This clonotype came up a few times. Here the CDR3 reads CASSNRDTAPTGPYNEQFF. CDR3 bases: TGTGCCAGCAGCAACCGGGACACCGCCCCGACGGGCCCCTACAATGAGCAGTTCTTC. The gene calls are TRBV7-2 and TRBJ2-1; weak D call: TRBD1 (6 bases). The germline CDR1 and CDR2 sequences are SGHTA and FQGNSA. The CDR3 runs 19 residues. V was cut by 5 bases and J by 2 bases, with 25 bases left in between.

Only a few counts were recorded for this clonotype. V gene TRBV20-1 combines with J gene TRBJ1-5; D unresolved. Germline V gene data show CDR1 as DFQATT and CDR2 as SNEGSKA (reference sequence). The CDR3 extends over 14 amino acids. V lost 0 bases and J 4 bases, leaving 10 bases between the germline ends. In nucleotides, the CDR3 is TGCAGTGCTAGAGATCCGGCAGTTAATCAGCCCCAGCATTTT. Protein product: CSARDPAVNQPQHF.

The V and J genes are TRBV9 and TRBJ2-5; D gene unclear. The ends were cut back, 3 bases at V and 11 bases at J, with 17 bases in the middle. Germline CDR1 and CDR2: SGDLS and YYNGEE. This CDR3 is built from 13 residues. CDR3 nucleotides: TGTGCCAGCAGCGCCCAGCTAGTCAGTGAGCAGTACTTC. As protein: CASSAQLVSEQYF. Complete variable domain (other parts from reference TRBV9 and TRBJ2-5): DSGVTQTPKHLITATGQRVTLRCSPRSGDLSVYWYQQSLDQGLQFLIQYYNGEERAKGNILERFSAQQFPDLHSELNLSSLELGDSALYFCASSAQLVSEQYFGPGTRLLVL.

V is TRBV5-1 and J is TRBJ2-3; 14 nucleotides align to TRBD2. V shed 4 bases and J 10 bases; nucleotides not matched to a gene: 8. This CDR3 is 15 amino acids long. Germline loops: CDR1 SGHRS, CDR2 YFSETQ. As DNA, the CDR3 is TGCGCCAGCAGCGGATCCGGGACTAGCGGGGGTTCGCAGTATTTT. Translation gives CASSGSGTSGGSQYF.

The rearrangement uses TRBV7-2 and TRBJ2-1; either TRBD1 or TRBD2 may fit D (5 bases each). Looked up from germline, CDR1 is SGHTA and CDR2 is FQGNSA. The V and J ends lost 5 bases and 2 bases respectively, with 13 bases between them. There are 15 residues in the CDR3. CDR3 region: CASSDRDHPYNEQFF. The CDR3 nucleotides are TGTGCCAGCAGCGATCGGGACCACCCCTACAATGAGCAGTTCTTC.

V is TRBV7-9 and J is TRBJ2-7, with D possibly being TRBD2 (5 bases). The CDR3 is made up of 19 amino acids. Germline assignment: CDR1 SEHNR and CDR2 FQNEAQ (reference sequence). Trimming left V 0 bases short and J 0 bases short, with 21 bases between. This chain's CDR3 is CASSLARRGNPYSSYEQYF. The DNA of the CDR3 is TGTGCCAGCAGCTTAGCCAGAAGAGGGAACCCCTACTCCTCCTACGAGCAGTACTTC. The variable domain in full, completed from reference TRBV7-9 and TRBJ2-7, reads DTGVSQNPRHKITKRGQNVTFRCDPISEHNRLYWYRQTLGQGPEFLTYFQNEAQLEKSRLLSDRFSAERPKGSFSTLEIQRTEQGDSAMYLCASSLARRGNPYSSYEQYFGPGTRLTVT.

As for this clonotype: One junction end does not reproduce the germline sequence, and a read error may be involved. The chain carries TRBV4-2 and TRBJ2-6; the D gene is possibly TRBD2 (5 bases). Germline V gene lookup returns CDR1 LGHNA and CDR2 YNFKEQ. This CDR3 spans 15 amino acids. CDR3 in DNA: TGTGCCAGCAGCCCGCGGGCTTCTGGGGTCAACGTCCTGACTTTC. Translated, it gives CASSPRASGVNVLTF.

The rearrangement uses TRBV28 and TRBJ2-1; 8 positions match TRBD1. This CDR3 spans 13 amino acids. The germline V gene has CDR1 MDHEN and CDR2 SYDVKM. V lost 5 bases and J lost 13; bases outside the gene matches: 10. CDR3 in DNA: TGTGCCAGCAGTCCGGACAGGGAAGAGACCCAGTTCTTC. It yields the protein CASSPDREETQFF.